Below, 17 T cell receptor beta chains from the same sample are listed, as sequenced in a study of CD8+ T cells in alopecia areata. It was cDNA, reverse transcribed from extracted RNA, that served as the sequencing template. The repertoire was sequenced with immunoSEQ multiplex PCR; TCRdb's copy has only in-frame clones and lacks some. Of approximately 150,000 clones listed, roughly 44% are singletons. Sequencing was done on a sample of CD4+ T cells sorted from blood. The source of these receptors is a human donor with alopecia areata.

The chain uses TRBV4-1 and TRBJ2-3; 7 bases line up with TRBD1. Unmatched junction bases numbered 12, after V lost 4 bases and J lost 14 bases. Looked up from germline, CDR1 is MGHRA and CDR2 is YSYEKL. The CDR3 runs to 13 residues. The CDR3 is CASSLEGARRRYF. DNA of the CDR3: TGCGCCAGCAGCCTCGAGGGGGCTAGGAGGCGGTATTTT.

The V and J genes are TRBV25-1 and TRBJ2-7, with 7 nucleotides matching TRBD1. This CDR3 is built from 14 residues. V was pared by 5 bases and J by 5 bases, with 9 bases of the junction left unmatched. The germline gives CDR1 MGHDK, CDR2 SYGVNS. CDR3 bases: TGTGCCAGCAGTAACCCCGGGACAGACAACGAGCAGTACTTC. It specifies CASSNPGTDNEQYF.

In nucleotides, the CDR3 is TGCAGCGTTGACCCTAGCGGCCCTTCCTACGAGCAGTACTTC. It codes for CSVDPSGPSYEQYF. This chain joins TRBV29-1 and TRBJ2-7; 7 bases are shared with TRBD2. V shed 3 bases, J shed 1 base, and the junction held 6 bases outside the gene matches. The CDR3 length is 14 residues. Looked up from germline, CDR1 is SQVTM and CDR2 is ANQGSEA.

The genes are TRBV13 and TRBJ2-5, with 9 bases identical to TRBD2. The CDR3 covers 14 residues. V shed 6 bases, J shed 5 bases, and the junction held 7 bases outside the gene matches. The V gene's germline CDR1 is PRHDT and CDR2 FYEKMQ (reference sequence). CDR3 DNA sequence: TGTGCCAGCAGTAGAGCGGGAGGAGGGGAGACCCAGTACTTC. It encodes CASSRAGGGETQYF.

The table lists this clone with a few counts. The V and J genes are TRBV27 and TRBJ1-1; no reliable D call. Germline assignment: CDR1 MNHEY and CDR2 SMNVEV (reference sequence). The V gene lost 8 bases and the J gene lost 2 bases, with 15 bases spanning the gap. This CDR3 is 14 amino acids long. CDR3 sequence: CASLPTLSNTEAFF. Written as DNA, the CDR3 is TGTGCCAGCCTCCCGACATTGTCCAACACTGAAGCTTTCTTT.

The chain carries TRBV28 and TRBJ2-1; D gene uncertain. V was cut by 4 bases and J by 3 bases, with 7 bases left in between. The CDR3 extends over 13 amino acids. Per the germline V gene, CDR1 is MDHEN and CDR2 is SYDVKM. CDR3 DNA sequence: TGTGCCAGCAGTTCACTTCGCTACAATGAGCAGTTCTTC. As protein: CASSSLRYNEQFF.

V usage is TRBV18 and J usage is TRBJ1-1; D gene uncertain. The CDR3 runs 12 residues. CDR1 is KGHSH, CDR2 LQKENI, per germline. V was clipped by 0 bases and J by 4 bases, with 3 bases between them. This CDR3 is CASSPPLTEAFF. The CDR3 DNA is TGTGCCAGCTCACCACCGCTCACTGAAGCTTTCTTT.

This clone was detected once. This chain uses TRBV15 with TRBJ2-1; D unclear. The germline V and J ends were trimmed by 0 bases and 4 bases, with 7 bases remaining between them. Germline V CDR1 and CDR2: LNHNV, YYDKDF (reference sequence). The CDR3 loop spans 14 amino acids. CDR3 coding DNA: TGTGCCACCAGCAGAGATCCGGATTACAATGAGCAGTTCTTC. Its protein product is CATSRDPDYNEQFF.

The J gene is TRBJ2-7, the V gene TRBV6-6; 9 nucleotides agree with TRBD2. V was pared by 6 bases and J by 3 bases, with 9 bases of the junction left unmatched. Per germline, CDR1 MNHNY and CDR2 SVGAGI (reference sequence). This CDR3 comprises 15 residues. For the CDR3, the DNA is TGTGCCAGCAGCCCACCTAGCGGGGCCCTCTACGAGCAGTACTTC. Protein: CASSPPSGALYEQYF.

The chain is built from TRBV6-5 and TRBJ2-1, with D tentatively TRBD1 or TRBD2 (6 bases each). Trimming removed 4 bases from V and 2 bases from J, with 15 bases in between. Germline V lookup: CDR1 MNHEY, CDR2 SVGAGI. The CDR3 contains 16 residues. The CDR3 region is CASSSVGGQTYNEQFF. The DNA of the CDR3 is TGTGCCAGCAGTTCCGTTGGGGGGCAAACCTACAATGAGCAGTTCTTC.

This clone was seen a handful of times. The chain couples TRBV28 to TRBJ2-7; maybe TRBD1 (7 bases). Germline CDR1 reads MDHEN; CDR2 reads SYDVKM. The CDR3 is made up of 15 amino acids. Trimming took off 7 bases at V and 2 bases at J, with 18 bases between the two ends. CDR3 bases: TGTGCCAGCACCGCCCGCGGGACAGCAACCTACGAGCAGTACTTC. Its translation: CASTARGTATYEQYF.

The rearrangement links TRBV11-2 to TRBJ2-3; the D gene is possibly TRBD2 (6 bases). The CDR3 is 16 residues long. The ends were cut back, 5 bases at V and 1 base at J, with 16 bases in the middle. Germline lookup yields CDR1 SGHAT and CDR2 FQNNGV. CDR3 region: CASSPSGGFGTDTQYF. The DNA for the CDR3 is TGTGCCAGCAGCCCCTCCGGGGGATTCGGCACAGATACGCAGTATTTT.

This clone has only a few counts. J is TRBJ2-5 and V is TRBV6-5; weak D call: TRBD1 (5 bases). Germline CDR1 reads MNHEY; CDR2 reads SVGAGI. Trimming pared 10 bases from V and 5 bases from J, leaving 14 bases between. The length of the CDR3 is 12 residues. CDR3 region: CATHQGYETQYF. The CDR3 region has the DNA TGTGCCACCCATCAGGGATACGAGACCCAGTACTTC.

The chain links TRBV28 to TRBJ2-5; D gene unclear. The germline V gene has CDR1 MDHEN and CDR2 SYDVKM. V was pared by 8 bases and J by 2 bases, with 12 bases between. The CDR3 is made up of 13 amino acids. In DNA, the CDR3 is TGTGCCAGCGAAATGAGCCGACAAGAGACCCAGTACTTC. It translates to CASEMSRQETQYF.

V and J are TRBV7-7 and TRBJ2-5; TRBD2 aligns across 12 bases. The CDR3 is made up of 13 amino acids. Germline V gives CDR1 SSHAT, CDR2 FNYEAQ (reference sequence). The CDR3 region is CASAGLAGETQYF. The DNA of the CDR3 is TGTGCTAGCGCGGGACTAGCGGGAGAGACCCAGTACTTC.

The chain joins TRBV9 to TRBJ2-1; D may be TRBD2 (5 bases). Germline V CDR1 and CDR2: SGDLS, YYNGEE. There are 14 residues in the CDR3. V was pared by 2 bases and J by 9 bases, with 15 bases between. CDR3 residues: CASSVTHRTLEQFF. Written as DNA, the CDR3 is TGTGCCAGCAGCGTCACACACCGGACTCTTGAGCAGTTCTTC.

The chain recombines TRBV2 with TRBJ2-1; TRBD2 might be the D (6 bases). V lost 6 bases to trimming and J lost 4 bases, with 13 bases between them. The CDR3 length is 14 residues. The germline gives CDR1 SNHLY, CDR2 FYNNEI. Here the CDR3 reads CASSGGGRYNEQFF. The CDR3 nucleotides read TGTGCCAGCAGCGGGGGAGGAAGGTACAATGAGCAGTTCTTC.